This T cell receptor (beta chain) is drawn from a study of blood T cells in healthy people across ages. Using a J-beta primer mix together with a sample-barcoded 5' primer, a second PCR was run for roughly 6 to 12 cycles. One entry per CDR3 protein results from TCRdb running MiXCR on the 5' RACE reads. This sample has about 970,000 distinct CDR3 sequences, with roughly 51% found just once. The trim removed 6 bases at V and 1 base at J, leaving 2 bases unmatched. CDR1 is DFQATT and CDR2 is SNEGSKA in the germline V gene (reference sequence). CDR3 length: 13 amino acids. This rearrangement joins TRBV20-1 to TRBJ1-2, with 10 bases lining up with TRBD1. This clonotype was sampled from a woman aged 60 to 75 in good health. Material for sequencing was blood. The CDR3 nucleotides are TGCAGTGCCGGGACAGGGGTTAACTATGGCTACACCTTC. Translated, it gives CSAGTGVNYGYTF.